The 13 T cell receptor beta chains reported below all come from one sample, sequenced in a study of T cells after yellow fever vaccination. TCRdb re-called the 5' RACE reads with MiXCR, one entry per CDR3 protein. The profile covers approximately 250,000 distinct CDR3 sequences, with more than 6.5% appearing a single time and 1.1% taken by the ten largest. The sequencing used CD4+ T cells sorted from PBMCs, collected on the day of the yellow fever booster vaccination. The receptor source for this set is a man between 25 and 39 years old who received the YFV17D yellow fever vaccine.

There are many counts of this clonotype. For the CDR3, the DNA is TGTGCCAGCAGCCCGGGGCTGGGCGCACTGGGGGACGAGCAGTACTTC. This gives the protein CASSPGLGALGDEQYF. The chain joins TRBV7-9 to TRBJ2-7, with D perhaps given as TRBD1 or TRBD2 (5 bases each). Germline V gene sequence: CDR1 SEHNR, CDR2 FQNEAQ (reference sequence). The CDR3 loop spans 16 amino acids. V dropped 5 bases and J dropped 5 bases, with 22 bases sitting between them.

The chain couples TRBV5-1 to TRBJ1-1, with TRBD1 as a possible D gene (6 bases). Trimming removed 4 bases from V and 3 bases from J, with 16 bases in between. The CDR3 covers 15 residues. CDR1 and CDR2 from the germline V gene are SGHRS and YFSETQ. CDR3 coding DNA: TGCGCCAGCAGCCTCCGGGGGCGCGTAGACACTGAAGCTTTCTTT. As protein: CASSLRGRVDTEAFF.

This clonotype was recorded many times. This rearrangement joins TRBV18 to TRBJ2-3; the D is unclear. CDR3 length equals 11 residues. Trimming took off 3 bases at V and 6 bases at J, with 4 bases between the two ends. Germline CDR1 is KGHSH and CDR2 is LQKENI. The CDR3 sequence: CASSPMDTQYF. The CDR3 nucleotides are TGTGCCAGCTCACCCATGGATACGCAGTATTTT.

The DNA for the CDR3 is TGTGCCAGCAGCCAAGCCGGGGGCCCCACTGAAGCTTTCTTT. Its protein product is CASSQAGGPTEAFF. The chain is built from TRBV3-1 and TRBJ1-1; tentative D call: TRBD1 (6 bases). V lost 1 base, J lost 4 bases, and 10 bases lay in between. The CDR3 extends over 14 amino acids. The germline V gene encodes CDR1 LGHDT and CDR2 YNNKEL (reference sequence).

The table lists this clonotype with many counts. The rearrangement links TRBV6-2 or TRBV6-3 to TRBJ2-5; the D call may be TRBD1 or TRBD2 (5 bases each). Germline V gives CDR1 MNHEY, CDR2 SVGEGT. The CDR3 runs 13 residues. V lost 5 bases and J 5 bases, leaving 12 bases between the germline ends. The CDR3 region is CASSRPGSETQYF. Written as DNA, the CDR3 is TGTGCCAGCAGTAGGCCAGGGAGCGAGACCCAGTACTTC.

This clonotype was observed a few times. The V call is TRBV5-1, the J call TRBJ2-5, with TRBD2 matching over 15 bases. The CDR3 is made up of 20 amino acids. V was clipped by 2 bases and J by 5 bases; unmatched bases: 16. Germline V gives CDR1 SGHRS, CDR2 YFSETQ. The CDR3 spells CASSFRTPGTSGRNQETQYF. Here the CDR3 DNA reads TGCGCCAGCAGCTTCCGTACCCCCGGGACTAGCGGGAGGAATCAGGAGACCCAGTACTTC.

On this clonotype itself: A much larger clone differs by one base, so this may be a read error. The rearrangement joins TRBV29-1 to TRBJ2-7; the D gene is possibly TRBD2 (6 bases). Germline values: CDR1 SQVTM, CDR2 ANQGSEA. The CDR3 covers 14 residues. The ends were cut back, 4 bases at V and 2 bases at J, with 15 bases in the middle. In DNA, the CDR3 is TGCAGCGTTGGAAGCGGGTCCGCAACCTACGAGCAGTACTTC. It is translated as CSVGSGSATYEQYF.

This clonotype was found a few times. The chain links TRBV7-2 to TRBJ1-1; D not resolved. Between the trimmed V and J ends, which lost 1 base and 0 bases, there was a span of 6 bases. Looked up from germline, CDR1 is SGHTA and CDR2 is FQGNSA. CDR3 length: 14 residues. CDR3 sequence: CASSLGRMNTEAFF. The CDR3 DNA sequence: TGTGCCAGCAGCTTAGGACGGATGAACACTGAAGCTTTCTTT.

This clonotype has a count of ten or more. The CDR3 sequence: CAISESVAAGELFF. CDR3 nucleotides: TGTGCCATCAGTGAGTCAGTCGCAGCCGGGGAGCTGTTTTTT. The chain couples TRBV10-3 to TRBJ2-2; D remains ambiguous. Germline CDR1 and CDR2: ENHRY and SYGVKD. V lost 0 bases to trimming and J lost 6 bases, with 8 bases between them. CDR3 length: 14 residues.

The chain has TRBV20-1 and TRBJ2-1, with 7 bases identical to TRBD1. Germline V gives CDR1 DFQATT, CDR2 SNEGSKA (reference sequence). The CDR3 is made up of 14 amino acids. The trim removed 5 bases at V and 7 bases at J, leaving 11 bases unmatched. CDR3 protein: CSADGTANHNEQFF. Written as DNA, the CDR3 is TGCAGTGCTGATGGGACAGCGAATCATAATGAGCAGTTCTTC.

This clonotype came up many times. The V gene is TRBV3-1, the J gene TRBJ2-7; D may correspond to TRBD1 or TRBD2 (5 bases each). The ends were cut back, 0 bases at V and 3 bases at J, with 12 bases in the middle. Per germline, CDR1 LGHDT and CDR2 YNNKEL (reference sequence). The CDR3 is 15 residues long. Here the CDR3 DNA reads TGTGCCAGCAGCCAAGAAGGGACCCGCGGCTACGAGCAGTACTTC. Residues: CASSQEGTRGYEQYF.

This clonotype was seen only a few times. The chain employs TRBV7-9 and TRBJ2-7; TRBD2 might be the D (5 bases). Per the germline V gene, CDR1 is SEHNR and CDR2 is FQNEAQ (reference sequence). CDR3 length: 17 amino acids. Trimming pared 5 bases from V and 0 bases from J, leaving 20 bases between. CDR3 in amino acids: CASSRPGGATSSYEQYF. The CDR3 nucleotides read TGTGCCAGCAGCCGCCCCGGAGGAGCGACCAGCTCCTACGAGCAGTACTTC.

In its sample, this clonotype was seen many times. CDR3 DNA: TGCGCCAGCAGCTTGGAGGGACAGGGAAACACCATATATTTT. This translates into CASSLEGQGNTIYF. The chain has TRBV5-1 and TRBJ1-3; 7 bases line up with TRBD1. The trim removed 0 bases at V and 4 bases at J, leaving 1 base unmatched. CDR1 is SGHRS, CDR2 YFSETQ, per germline. There are 14 residues in the CDR3.